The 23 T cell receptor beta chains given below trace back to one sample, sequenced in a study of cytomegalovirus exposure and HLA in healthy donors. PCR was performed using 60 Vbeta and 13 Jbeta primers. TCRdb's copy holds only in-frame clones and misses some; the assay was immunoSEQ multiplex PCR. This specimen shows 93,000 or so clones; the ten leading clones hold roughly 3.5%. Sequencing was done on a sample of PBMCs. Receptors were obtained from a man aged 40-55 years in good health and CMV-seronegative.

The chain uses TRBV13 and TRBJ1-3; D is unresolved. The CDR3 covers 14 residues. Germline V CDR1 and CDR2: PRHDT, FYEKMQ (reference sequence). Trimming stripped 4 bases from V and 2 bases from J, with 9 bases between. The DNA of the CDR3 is TGTGCCAGCAGCTCCGGACTGACTGGAAACACCATATATTTT. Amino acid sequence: CASSSGLTGNTIYF.

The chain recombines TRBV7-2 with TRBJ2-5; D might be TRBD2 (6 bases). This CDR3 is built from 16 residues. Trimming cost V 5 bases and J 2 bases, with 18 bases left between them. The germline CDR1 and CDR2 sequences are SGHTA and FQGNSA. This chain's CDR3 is CASSLLGAGKQETQYF. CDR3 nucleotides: TGTGCCAGCAGCCTACTTGGGGCGGGGAAACAAGAGACCCAGTACTTC.

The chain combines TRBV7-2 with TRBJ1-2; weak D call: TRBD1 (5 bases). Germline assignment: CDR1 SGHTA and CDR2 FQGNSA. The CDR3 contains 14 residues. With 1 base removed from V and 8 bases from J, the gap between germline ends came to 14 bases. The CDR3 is CASSLVRGMEGYTF. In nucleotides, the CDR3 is TGTGCCAGCAGCTTAGTTCGGGGGATGGAAGGCTACACCTTC.

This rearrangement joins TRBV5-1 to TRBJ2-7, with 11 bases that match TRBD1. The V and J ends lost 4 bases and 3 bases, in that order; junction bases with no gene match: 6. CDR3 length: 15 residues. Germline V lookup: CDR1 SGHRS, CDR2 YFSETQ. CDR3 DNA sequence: TGCGCCAGCAGCAAGGGACAGGGGGTCAACTACGAGCAGTACTTC. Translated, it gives CASSKGQGVNYEQYF. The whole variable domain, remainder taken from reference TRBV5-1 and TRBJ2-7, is KAGVTQTPRYLIKTRGQQVTLSCSPISGHRSVSWYQQTPGQGLQFLFEYFSETQRNKGNFPGRFSGRQFSNSRSEMNVSTLELGDSALYLCASSKGQGVNYEQYFGPGTRLTVT.

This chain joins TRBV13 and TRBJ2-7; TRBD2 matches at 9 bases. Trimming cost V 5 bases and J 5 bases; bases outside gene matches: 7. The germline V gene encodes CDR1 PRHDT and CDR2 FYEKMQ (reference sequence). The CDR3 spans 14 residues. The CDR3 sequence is CASSRRGGSNEQYF. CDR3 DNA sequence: TGTGCCAGCAGCCGGCGGGGGGGCTCTAACGAGCAGTACTTC.

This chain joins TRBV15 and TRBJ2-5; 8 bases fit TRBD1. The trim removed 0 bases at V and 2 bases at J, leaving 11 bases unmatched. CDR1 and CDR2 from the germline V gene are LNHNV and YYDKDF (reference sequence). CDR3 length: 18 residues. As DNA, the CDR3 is TGTGCCACCAGCAGAGATGGGGGTCCCGGACAGGGACAAGAGACCCAGTACTTC. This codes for CATSRDGGPGQGQETQYF.

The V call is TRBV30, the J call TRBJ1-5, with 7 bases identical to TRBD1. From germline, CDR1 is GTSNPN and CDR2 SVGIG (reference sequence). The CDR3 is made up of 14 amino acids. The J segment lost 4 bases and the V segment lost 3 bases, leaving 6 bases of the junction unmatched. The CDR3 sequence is CAWSLGTDNQPQHF. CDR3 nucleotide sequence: TGTGCCTGGAGCCTCGGGACAGATAATCAGCCCCAGCATTTT.

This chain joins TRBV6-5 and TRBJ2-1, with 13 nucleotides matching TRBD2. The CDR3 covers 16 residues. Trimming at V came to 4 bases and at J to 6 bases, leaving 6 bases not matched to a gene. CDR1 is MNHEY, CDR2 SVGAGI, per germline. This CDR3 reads CASSSGGLAGANEQFF. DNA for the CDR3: TGTGCCAGCAGTTCCGGTGGACTAGCGGGAGCCAATGAGCAGTTCTTC.

CDR3: CASSYISKGNGYTF. In DNA, the CDR3 is TGTGCCAGCAGTTACATATCCAAGGGGAATGGCTACACCTTC. The genes are TRBV6-5 and TRBJ1-2; a weak D match, TRBD1 (5 bases). Trimming stripped 2 bases from V and 6 bases from J, with 13 bases between. Germline CDR1 is MNHEY and CDR2 is SVGAGI. CDR3 length: 14 residues.

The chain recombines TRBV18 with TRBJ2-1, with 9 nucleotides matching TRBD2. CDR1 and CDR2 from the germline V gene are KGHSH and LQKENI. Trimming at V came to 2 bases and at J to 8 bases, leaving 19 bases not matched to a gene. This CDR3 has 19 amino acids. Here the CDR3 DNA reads TGTGCCAGCTCACCAGGAGGTTGGGCGGGAGGGCCACCGGGGGATGAGCAGTTCTTC. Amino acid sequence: CASSPGGWAGGPPGDEQFF.

CDR3 in DNA: TGTGCCAGCAGCCGGGGAGGGAGCGGGAGCTCGGGTGAGCAGTTCTTC. Encoded protein: CASSRGGSGSSGEQFF. The V and J genes are TRBV7-9 and TRBJ2-1; 8 bases are shared with TRBD2. The CDR3 covers 16 residues. Germline V gene sequence: CDR1 SEHNR, CDR2 FQNEAQ (reference sequence). V shed 5 bases and J 9 bases; nucleotides not matched to a gene: 15. Looking up the rest from reference TRBV7-9 and TRBJ2-1 gives the full variable domain: DTGVSQNPRHKITKRGQNVTFRCDPISEHNRLYWYRQTLGQGPEFLTYFQNEAQLEKSRLLSDRFSAERPKGSFSTLEIQRTEQGDSAMYLCASSRGGSGSSGEQFFGPGTRLTVL.

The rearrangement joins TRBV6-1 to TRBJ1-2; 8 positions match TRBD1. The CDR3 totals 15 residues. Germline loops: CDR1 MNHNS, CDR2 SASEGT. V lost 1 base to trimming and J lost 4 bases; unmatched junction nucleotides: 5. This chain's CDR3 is CASSEGQGLGYGYTF. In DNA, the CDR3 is TGTGCCAGCAGTGAAGGACAGGGGCTCGGCTATGGCTACACCTTC.

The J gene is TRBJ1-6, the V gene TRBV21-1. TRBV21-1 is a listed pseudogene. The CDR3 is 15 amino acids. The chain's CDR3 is CASSKEPVNGSPLHF. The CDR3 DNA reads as TGTGCCAGCAGCAAAGAGCCGGTTAATGGTTCACCCCTCCACTTT.

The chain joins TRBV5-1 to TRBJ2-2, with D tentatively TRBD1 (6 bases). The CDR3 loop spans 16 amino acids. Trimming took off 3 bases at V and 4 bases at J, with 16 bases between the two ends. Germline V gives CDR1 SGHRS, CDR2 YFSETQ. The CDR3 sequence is CASSSLPGVSTGELFF. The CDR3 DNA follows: TGCGCCAGCAGCTCCCTCCCAGGGGTGAGCACCGGGGAGCTGTTTTTT. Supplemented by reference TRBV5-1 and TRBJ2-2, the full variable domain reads KAGVTQTPRYLIKTRGQQVTLSCSPISGHRSVSWYQQTPGQGLQFLFEYFSETQRNKGNFPGRFSGRQFSNSRSEMNVSTLELGDSALYLCASSSLPGVSTGELFFGEGSRLTVL.

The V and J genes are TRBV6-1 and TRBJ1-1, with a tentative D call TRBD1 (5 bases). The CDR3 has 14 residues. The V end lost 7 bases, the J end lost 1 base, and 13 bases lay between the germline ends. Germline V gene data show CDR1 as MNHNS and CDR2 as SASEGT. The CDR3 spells CASTMGGTNTEAFF. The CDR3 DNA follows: TGTGCCAGCACCATGGGGGGGACGAACACTGAAGCTTTCTTT.

The CDR3 loop is CASRNRDYNSPLHF. CDR3 sequence (DNA): TGTGCCAGCAGGAACAGGGACTATAATTCACCCCTCCACTTT. The gene calls are TRBV7-2 and TRBJ1-6; the D gene is possibly TRBD1 (6 bases). The CDR3 spans 14 residues. The V end lost 6 bases, the J end lost 3 bases, and 9 bases lay between the germline ends. Germline loops: CDR1 SGHTA, CDR2 FQGNSA.

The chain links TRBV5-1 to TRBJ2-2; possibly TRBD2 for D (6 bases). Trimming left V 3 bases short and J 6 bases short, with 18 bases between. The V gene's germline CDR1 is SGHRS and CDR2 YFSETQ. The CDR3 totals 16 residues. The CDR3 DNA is TGCGCCAGCAGCTCTGGCGGCGGGGTAACCGCCGGGGAGCTGTTTTTT. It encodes CASSSGGGVTAGELFF.

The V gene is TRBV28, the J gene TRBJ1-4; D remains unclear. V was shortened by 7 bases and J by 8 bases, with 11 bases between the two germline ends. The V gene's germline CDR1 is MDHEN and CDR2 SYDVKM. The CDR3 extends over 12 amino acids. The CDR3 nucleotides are TGTGCCAGCACAGGTCGGAGGGAAAAACTGTTTTTT. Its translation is CASTGRREKLFF. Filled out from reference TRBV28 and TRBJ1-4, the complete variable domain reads DVKVTQSSRYLVKRTGEKVFLECVQDMDHENMFWYRQDPGLGLRLIYFSYDVKMKEKGDIPEGYSVSREKKERFSLILESASTNQTSMYLCASTGRREKLFFGSGTQLSVL.

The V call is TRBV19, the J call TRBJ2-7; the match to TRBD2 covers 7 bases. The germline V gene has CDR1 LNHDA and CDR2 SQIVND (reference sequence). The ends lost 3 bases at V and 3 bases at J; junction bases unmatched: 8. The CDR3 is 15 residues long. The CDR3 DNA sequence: TGTGCCAGTAGTATCGACGGGTTAGCGGGCTACGAGCAGTACTTC. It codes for CASSIDGLAGYEQYF.

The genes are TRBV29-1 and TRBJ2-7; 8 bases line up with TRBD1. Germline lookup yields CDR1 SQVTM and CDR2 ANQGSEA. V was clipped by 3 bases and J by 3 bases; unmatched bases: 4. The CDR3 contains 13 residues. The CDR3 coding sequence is TGCAGCGTTGAGAGGACAGGGTTCTACGAGCAGTACTTC. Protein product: CSVERTGFYEQYF.

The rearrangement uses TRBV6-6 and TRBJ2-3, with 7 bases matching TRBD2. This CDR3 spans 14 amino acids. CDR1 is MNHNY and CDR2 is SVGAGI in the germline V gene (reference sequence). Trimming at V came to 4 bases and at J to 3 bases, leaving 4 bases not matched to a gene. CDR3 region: CASSSGLTTDTQYF. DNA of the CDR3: TGTGCCAGCAGTTCGGGACTAACTACAGATACGCAGTATTTT.

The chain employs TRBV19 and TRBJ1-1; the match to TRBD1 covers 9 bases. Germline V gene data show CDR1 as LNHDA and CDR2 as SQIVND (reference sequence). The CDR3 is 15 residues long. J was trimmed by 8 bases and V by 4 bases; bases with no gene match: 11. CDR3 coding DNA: TGTGCCAGTAGTACTTATGGGGACAGGGTATCAGAAGCTTTCTTT. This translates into CASSTYGDRVSEAFF. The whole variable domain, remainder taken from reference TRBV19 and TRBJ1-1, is DGGITQSPKYLFRKEGQNVTLSCEQNLNHDAMYWYRQDPGQGLRLIYYSQIVNDFQKGDIAEGYSVSREKKESFPLTVTSAQKNPTAFYLCASSTYGDRVSEAFFGQGTRLTVV.

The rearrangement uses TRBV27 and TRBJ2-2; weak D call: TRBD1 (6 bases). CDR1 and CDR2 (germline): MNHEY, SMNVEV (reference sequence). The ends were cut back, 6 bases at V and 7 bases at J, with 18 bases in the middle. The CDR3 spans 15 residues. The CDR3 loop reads CASSLGAGVVGELFF. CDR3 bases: TGTGCCAGCAGCCTCGGGGCAGGGGTTGTCGGGGAGCTGTTTTTT.